This T cell receptor (beta chain) is from a study of OX40 agonist ivuxolimab in advanced cancers. Germline V lookup: CDR1 SGHDN, CDR2 FVKESK. Trimming took 7 bases from V and 10 from J, leaving 17 bases between them. The CDR3 contains 14 residues. Clones were sequenced by immunoSEQ multiplex PCR, and TCRdb holds only the in-frame ones, with some missing. The sample has roughly 90,000 clones; 87% are singletons. J is TRBJ1-6 and V is TRBV14; TRBD1 might be the D (6 bases). The receptor was derived from an adult with an advanced solid tumor such as melanoma, head and neck, liver or kidney cancer. The source was CD4+ or CD8+ T cells sorted from blood, collected in a trial of the OX40 agonist ivuxolimab. The CDR3 DNA reads as TGTGCCAGCAACCAGAGGGGGAATGGATCACCCCTCCACTTT. Its protein product is CASNQRGNGSPLHF.